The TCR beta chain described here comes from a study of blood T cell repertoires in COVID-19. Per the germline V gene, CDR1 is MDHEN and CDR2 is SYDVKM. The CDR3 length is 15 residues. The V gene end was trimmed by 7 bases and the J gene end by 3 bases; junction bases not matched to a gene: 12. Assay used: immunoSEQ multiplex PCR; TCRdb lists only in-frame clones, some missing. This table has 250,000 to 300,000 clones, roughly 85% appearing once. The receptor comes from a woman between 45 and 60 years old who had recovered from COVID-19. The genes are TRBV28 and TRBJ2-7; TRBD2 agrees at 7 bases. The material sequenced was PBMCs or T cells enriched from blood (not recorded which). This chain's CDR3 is CASTTGRELLYEQYF. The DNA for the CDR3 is TGTGCCAGCACCACGGGGCGGGAGCTCCTCTACGAGCAGTACTTC.